This T cell receptor (beta chain) is from a study of T cells in Graves' hyperthyroidism and ophthalmopathy. On this clonotype itself: Its antigen is still unknown. One end of the junction is discordant with germline, which a read error may explain.

Template material for amplifying TCR beta CDR3 regions consisted of RNA transcripts. Carried out on the TCR CDR3, a first-round RT-PCR used the HTBI primer set. TCRdb reprocessed the multiplex PCR reads via MiXCR and lists one record per CDR3 protein. The repertoire consists of around 440,000 distinct CDR3 sequences, with around a sixth occurring once and the leading ten covering approximately 7.5%. Broader study findings: The model foresaw ophthalmopathy a median around 6.8 months prior to onset.

CDR3 length: 15 residues. Germline V lookup: CDR1 KGHSH, CDR2 LQKENI. The chain uses TRBV18 and TRBJ1-2, with D possibly being TRBD1 (6 bases). Sequenced input: blood. The TCR was taken from a woman between 18 and 29 years old with Graves' hyperthyroidism. In DNA, the CDR3 is TGTGCCAGCTCACCACCGGGGCAGGGGAGCTATGGCTGCACCTTC. It yields the protein CASSPPGQGSYGCTF.